Listed here are 4 T cell receptor beta chains from one sample, sequenced in a study of shared clonotypes between healthy human individuals. Clones were sequenced by immunoSEQ multiplex PCR, and TCRdb holds only the in-frame ones, with some missing. Among about 2.3 million clones, 85% to 95% were seen once, and the ten largest hold 0.3% to 0.4%. The sequencing input was naive CD4+ T cells from PBMCs. The subset denotes: CD45RA+ positively selected. Receptors originate from a young man in good health. Some clones in this sample may be carry-over from other donors' samples.

V gene TRBV7-8 combines with J gene TRBJ1-4, with D uncertain. The length of the CDR3 is 15 residues. The V gene's germline CDR1 is SGHVS and CDR2 FQNEAQ. V was pared by 5 bases and J by 1 base, with 11 bases between. In DNA form, the CDR3 reads TGTGCCAGCAGCGGAGGGAGGAGAACTAATGAAAAACTGTTTTTT. It specifies CASSGGRRTNEKLFF. Looking up the rest from reference TRBV7-8 and TRBJ1-4 gives the full variable domain: GAGVSQSPRYKVAKRGQDVALRCDPISGHVSLFWYQQALGQGPEFLTYFQNEAQLDKSGLPSDRFFAERPEGSVSTLKIQRTQQEDSAVYLCASSGGRRTNEKLFFGSGTQLSVL.

The rearrangement joins TRBV5-4 to TRBJ1-3; D is undetermined. The V end lost 0 bases, the J end lost 0 bases, and 7 bases lay between the germline ends. The V gene's germline CDR1 is SGHNT and CDR2 YYREEE (reference sequence). The CDR3 totals 15 residues. This chain's CDR3 is CASSLDGLSGNTIYF. In DNA form, the CDR3 reads TGTGCCAGCAGCTTGGACGGACTCTCTGGAAACACCATATATTTT.

The J gene is TRBJ1-5, the V gene TRBV19, with D possibly TRBD1 on 5 matching bases. The CDR3 loop spans 15 amino acids. In germline, CDR1 is LNHDA, CDR2 SQIVND (reference sequence). V dropped 3 bases and J dropped 6 bases, with 15 bases sitting between them. The DNA of the CDR3 is TGTGCCAGTAGTATGATAGGGGTTGGTATTCAGCCCCAGCATTTT. Encoded protein: CASSMIGVGIQPQHF.

J is TRBJ1-5 and V is TRBV18; TRBD1 matches at 7 bases. Germline-derived CDR1 and CDR2 are KGHSH and LQKENI. V gave up 5 bases and J gave up 5 bases; unmatched junction bases: 6. CDR3 length: 14 amino acids. In nucleotides, the CDR3 is TGTGCCAGCTCAGAGACAGGGCTCCATCAGCCCCAGCATTTT. This codes for CASSETGLHQPQHF. Using reference TRBV18 and TRBJ1-5 for the parts outside the CDR3, the full variable domain is NAGVMQNPRHLVRRRGQEARLRCSPMKGHSHVYWYRQLPEEGLKFMVYLQKENIIDESGMPKERFSAEFPKEGPSILRIQQVVRGDSAAYFCASSETGLHQPQHFGDGTRLSIL.